Presented here are 5 T cell receptor beta chains from one specimen sequenced in a study of blood T cell repertoires in COVID-19. Repertoires were generated with immunoSEQ multiplex PCR, while TCRdb's copy carries only in-frame clones and drops some. The repertoire has hundreds of thousands of clones, over 75% of them found once; the top ten carry approximately 1.2%. Sequenced material: PBMCs or T cells enriched from blood (not recorded which). The source is a man aged 30 to 39 who had recovered from COVID-19.

The chain recombines TRBV7-9 with TRBJ2-2, with 14 nucleotides matching TRBD2. V trimming: 6 bases; J trimming: 4 bases; junction bases outside the gene matches: 7. The CDR3 has 17 residues. Per germline, CDR1 SEHNR and CDR2 FQNEAQ (reference sequence). The CDR3 is CASRLGLAGVFTGELFF. CDR3 sequence (DNA): TGTGCCAGCAGACTGGGACTAGCGGGAGTATTCACCGGGGAGCTGTTTTTT. Complete variable domain (other parts from reference TRBV7-9 and TRBJ2-2): DTGVSQNPRHKITKRGQNVTFRCDPISEHNRLYWYRQTLGQGPEFLTYFQNEAQLEKSRLLSDRFSAERPKGSFSTLEIQRTEQGDSAMYLCASRLGLAGVFTGELFFGEGSRLTVL.

This clone was seen a single time. The gene calls are TRBV3-1 (or the pseudogene TRBV3-2) and TRBJ2-1; TRBD2 might be the D (6 bases). The CDR3 runs 16 residues. Germline CDR1 and CDR2: LGHDT and YNNKEL (reference sequence). V dropped 0 bases and J dropped 2 bases, with 11 bases sitting between them. CDR3 amino acids: CASSQDPSGPYNEQFF. The CDR3 nucleotides read TGTGCCAGCAGCCAAGATCCAAGCGGGCCCTACAATGAGCAGTTCTTC.

The CDR3 is CASSGIAGTEQFF. In DNA form, the CDR3 reads TGCGCCAGCAGCGGAATAGCGGGGACTGAGCAGTTCTTC. The chain joins TRBV5-1 to TRBJ2-1; TRBD2 agrees at 8 bases. Unmatched junction bases numbered 6, after V lost 4 bases and J lost 9 bases. Germline values: CDR1 SGHRS, CDR2 YFSETQ. This CDR3 has 13 amino acids. The full variable domain, rest sourced from reference TRBV5-1 and TRBJ2-1, is KAGVTQTPRYLIKTRGQQVTLSCSPISGHRSVSWYQQTPGQGLQFLFEYFSETQRNKGNFPGRFSGRQFSNSRSEMNVSTLELGDSALYLCASSGIAGTEQFFGPGTRLTVL.

The J gene is TRBJ2-3, the V gene TRBV5-1; TRBD1 agrees at 10 bases. Trimming cost V 5 bases and J 6 bases; bases outside gene matches: 6. Germline assignment: CDR1 SGHRS and CDR2 YFSETQ. This CDR3 contains 14 residues. This CDR3 is CASRFDRGQDTQYF. CDR3 DNA: TGCGCCAGCAGATTCGACAGGGGGCAGGATACGCAGTATTTT.

The J gene is TRBJ1-1, the V gene TRBV30; D perhaps matches TRBD1 (5 bases). The CDR3 has 13 amino acids. CDR1 and CDR2 from the germline V gene are GTSNPN and SVGIG (reference sequence). Trimming pared 4 bases from V and 0 bases from J, leaving 9 bases between. The CDR3 loop reads CAWIGQLNTEAFF. The CDR3 DNA sequence: TGTGCCTGGATCGGACAATTGAACACTGAAGCTTTCTTT.